This TCR beta chain was sequenced for a study of regulatory T cells in long-lasting Graves disease. Arm-PCR of CDR3 regions and iRepertoire HTBI primers were used to build TCR beta libraries. TCRdb re-called the multiplex PCR reads through MiXCR, storing one row per CDR3 protein. The sample includes 600,000 to 800,000 distinct CDR3 sequences, 25% to 35% of them seen just once. Remarks on this clonotype: Its antigen is undetermined.

Whole-study results and caveats: Whereas new patients shared 1,000 or so public clonotypes, persistent patients shared more, at 2,500 to 3,500.

Time point noted: persistent/refractory GD, antithyroid drugs over 5 years with positive TRAb. The TCR library was made from RNA extracted from PBMCs. Specimen: peripheral blood mononuclear cells (PBMCs), collected when the disease was refractory, from a patient treated with antithyroid drugs. This receptor was identified in a female donor with Graves disease.

The chain's CDR3 is CASSVGVEGGELFF. The CDR3 nucleotides read TGTGCCAGCAGCGTGGGAGTTGAAGGCGGGGAGCTGTTTTTT. The J gene is TRBJ2-2, the V gene TRBV9; tentative D call: TRBD2 (5 bases). CDR1 and CDR2 (germline): SGDLS, YYNGEE. V lost 2 bases to trimming and J lost 7 bases, with 12 bases between them. This CDR3 contains 14 residues.